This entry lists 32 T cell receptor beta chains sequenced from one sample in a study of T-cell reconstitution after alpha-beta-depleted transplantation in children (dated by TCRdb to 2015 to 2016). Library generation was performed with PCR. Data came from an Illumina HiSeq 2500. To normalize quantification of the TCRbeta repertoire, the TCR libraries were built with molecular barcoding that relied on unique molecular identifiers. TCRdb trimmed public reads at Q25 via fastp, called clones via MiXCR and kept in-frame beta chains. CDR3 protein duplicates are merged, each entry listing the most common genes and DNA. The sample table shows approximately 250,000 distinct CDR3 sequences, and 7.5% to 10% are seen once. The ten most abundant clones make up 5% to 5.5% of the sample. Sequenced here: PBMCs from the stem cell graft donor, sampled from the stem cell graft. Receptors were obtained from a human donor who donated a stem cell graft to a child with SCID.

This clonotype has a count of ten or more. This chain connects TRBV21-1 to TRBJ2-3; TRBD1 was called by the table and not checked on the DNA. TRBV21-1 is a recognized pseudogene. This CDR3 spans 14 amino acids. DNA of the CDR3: TGTGCCAGCAGCGCCAACAGGACGACAGATACGCAGTATTTT. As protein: CASSANRTTDTQYF.

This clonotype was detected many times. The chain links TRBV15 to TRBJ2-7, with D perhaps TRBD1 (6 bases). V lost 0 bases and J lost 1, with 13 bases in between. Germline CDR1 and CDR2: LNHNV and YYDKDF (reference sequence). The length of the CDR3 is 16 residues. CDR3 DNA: TGTGCCACCAGCAGAGATTGGTCGGGACATTCCTACGAGCAGTACTTC. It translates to CATSRDWSGHSYEQYF.

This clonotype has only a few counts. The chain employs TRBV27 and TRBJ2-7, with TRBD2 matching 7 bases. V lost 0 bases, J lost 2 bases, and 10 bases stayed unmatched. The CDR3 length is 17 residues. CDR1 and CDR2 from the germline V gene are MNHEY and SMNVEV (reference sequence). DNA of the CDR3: TGTGCCAGCAGTTTATCGCCCGCCGTTGCGGGGGCCTACGAGCAGTACTTC. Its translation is CASSLSPAVAGAYEQYF.

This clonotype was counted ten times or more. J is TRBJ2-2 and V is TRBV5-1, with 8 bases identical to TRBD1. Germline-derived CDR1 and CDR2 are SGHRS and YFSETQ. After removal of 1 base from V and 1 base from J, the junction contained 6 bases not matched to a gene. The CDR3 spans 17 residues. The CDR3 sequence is CASSLRRQGRNTGELFF. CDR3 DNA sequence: TGCGCCAGCAGCTTGCGGCGACAGGGGCGGAACACCGGGGAGCTGTTTTTT.

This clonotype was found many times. CDR3 sequence: CASRAGTDTQYF. The CDR3 nucleotides read TGTGCCAGCAGGGCTGGCACAGATACGCAGTATTTT. The V and J genes are TRBV12-3 or TRBV12-4 and TRBJ2-3; D unclear. The CDR3 extends over 12 amino acids. Deletions cut 6 bases from V and 1 base from J, with 5 bases between.

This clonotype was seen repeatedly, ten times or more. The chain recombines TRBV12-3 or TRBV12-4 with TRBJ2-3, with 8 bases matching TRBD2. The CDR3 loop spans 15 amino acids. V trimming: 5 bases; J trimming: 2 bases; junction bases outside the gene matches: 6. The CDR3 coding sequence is TGTGCCAGCAGTCCTCGGGGGGGCACCACAGATACGCAGTATTTT. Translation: CASSPRGGTTDTQYF.

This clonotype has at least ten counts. The CDR3 region is CASSAGQGDKNIQYF. CDR3 DNA: TGCGCCAGCAGTGCGGGACAGGGCGACAAAAACATTCAGTACTTC. The chain combines TRBV5-1 with TRBJ2-4, with 9 bases that match TRBD1. The J segment lost 3 bases and the V segment lost 5 bases, leaving 6 bases of the junction unmatched. The germline gives CDR1 SGHRS, CDR2 YFSETQ. The CDR3 length is 15 residues.

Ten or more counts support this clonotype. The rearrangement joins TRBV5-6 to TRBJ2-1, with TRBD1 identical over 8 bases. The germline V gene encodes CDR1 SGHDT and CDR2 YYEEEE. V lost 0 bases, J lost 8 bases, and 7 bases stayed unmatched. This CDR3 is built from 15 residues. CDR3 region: CASSLGTGLGYEQFF. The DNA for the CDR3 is TGTGCCAGCAGCTTGGGGACAGGGCTAGGTTATGAGCAGTTCTTC.

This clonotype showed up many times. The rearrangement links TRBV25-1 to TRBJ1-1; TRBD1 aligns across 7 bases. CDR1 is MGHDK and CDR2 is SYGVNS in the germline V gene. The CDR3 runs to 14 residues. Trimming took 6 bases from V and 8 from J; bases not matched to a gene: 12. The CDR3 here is CASRPRGQGVEAFF. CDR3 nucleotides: TGTGCCAGCAGACCGAGGGGGCAGGGGGTCGAAGCTTTCTTT.

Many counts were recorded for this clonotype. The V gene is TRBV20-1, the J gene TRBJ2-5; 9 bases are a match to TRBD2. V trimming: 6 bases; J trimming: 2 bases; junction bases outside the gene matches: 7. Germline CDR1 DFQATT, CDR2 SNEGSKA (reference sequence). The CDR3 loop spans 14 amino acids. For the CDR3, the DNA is TGCAGTGCGTTGGCTAGCGGGAAGCAAGAGACCCAGTACTTC. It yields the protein CSALASGKQETQYF.

CDR3 coding DNA: TGTGCCAGCAGCTTAGGTAGCCCCCTAAGGGGGTACAATGAGCAGTTCTTC. This sequence encodes CASSLGSPLRGYNEQFF. V gene TRBV11-2 combines with J gene TRBJ2-1, with D possibly TRBD1 on 6 matching bases. Trimming took off 1 base at V and 4 bases at J, with 17 bases between the two ends. The CDR3 extends over 17 amino acids. Germline V gives CDR1 SGHAT, CDR2 FQNNGV.

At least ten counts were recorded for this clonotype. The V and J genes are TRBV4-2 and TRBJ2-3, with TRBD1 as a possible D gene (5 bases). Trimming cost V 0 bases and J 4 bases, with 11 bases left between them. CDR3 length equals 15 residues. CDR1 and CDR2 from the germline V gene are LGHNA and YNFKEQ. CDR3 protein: CASSQDGASADTQYF. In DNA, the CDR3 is TGTGCCAGCAGCCAAGATGGGGCATCTGCAGATACGCAGTATTTT.

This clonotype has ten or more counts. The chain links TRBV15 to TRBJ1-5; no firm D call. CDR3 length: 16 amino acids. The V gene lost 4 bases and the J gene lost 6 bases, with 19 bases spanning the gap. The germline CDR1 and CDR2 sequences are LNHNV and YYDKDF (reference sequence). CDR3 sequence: CATSNGEEEWGQPQHF. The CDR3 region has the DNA TGTGCCACCAGCAACGGCGAGGAGGAATGGGGTCAGCCCCAGCATTTT.

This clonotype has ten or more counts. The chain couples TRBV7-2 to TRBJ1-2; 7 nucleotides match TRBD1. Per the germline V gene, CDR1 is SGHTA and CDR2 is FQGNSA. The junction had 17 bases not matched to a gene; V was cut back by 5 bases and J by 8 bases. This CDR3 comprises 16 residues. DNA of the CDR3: TGTGCCAGCAGCCCGAGAATTAACAGGGGAGGGGTAGGCTACACCTTC. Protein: CASSPRINRGGVGYTF.

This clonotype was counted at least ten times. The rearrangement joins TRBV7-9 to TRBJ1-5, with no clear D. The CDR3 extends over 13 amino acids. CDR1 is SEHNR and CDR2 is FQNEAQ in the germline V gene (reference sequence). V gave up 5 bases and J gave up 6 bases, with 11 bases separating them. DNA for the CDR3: TGTGCCAGCAGCCAAGGGTGGGGTCAGCCCCAGCATTTT. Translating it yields CASSQGWGQPQHF.

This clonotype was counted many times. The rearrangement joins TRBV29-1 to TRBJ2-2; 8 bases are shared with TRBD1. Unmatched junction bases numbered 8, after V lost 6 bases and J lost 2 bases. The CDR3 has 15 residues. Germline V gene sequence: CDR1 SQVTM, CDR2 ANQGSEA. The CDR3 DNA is TGCAGCGTGGATGGACAGGGCCGCAACACCGGGGAGCTGTTTTTT. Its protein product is CSVDGQGRNTGELFF.

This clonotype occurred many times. The CDR3 protein is CSAHWGSGASTDTQYF. CDR3 DNA: TGCAGTGCCCATTGGGGTAGCGGGGCCTCCACAGATACGCAGTATTTT. The gene calls are TRBV20-1 and TRBJ2-3; 8 bases line up with TRBD2. The V gene's germline CDR1 is DFQATT and CDR2 SNEGSKA (reference sequence). CDR3 length: 16 residues. J lost 2 bases, V lost 6 bases, and 13 bases had no gene match.

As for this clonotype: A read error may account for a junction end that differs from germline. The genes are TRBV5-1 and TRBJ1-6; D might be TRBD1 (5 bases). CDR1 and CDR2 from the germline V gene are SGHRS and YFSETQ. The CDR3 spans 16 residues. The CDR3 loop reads CASTLGSGHPNSPLHF. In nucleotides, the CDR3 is TGCGCCAGCACCTTGGGGTCGGGGCACCCGAATTCACCCCTCCACTTT.

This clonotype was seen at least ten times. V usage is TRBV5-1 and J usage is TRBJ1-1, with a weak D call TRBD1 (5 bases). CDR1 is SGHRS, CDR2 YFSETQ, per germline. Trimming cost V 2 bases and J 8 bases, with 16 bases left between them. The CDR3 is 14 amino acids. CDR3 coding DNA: TGCGCCAGCAGCTTAAGGGACCACCTAGGCGAAGCTTTCTTT. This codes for CASSLRDHLGEAFF.

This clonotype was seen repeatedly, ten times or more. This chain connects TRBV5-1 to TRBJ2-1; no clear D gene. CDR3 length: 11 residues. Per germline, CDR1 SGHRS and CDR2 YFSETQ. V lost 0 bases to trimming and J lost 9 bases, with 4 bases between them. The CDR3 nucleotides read TGCGCCAGCAGCTTGGGTTCTGAGCAGTTCTTC. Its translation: CASSLGSEQFF.

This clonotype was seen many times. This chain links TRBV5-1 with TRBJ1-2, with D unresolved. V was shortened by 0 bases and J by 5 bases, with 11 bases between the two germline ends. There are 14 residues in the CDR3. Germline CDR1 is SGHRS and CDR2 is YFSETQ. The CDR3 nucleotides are TGCGCCAGCAGCTTGGGTCCGGTCTCGTATGGCTACACCTTC. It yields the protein CASSLGPVSYGYTF.

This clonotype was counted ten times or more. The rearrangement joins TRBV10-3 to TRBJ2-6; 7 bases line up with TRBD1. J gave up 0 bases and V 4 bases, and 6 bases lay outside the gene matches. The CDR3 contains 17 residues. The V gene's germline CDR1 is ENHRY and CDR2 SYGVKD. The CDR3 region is CAISARDSLSGANVLTF. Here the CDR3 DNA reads TGTGCCATCAGTGCGAGGGACAGCCTCTCTGGGGCCAACGTCCTGACTTTC.

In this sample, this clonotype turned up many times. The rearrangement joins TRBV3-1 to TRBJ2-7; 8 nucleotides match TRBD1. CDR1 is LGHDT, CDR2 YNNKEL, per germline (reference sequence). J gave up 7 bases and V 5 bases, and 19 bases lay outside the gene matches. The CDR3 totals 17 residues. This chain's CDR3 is CASSFLSGTGPPLEQYF. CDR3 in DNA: TGTGCCAGCAGCTTCCTTTCCGGGACAGGACCCCCCTTGGAGCAGTACTTC.

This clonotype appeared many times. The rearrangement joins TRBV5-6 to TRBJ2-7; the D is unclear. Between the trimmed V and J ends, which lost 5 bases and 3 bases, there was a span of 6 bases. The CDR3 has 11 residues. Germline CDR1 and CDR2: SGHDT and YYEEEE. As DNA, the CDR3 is TGTGCCAGCAGTATCGGCTACGAGCAGTACTTC. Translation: CASSIGYEQYF.

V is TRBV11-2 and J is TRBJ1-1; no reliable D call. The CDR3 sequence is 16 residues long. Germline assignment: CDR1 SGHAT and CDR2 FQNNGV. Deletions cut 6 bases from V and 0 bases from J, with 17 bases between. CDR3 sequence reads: CASSLLAAAVNTEAFF. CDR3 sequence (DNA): TGTGCCAGCAGTCTCCTTGCCGCCGCGGTGAACACTGAAGCTTTCTTT.

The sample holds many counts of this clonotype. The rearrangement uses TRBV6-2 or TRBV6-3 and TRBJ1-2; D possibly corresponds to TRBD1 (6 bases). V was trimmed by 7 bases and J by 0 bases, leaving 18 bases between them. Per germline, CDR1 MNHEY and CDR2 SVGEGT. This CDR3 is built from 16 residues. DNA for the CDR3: TGTGCCAGCACGAGGGCAGGGGAGAAAGCTAACTATGGCTACACCTTC. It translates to CASTRAGEKANYGYTF.

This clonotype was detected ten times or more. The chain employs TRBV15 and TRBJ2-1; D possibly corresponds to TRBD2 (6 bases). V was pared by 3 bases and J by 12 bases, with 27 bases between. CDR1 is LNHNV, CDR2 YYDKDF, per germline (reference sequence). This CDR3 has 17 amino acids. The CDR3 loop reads CATSSYGGSSAPVGQFF. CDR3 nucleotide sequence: TGTGCCACCAGCAGTTATGGAGGGTCCTCGGCACCTGTGGGGCAGTTCTTC.

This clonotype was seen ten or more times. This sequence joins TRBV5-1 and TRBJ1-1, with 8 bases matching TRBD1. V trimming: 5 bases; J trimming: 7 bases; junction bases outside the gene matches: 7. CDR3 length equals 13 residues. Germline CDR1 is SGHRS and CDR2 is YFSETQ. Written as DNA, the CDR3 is TGCGCCAGCAGTTCCACAGGGGGAGGTGAAGCTTTCTTT. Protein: CASSSTGGGEAFF. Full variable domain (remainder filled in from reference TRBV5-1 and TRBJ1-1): KAGVTQTPRYLIKTRGQQVTLSCSPISGHRSVSWYQQTPGQGLQFLFEYFSETQRNKGNFPGRFSGRQFSNSRSEMNVSTLELGDSALYLCASSSTGGGEAFFGQGTRLTVV.

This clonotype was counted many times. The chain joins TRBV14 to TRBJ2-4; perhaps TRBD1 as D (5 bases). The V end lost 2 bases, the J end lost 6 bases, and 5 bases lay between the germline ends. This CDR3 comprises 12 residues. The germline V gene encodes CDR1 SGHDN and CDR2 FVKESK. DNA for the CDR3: TGTGCCAGCAGCCAACAGGGAAACATTCAGTACTTC. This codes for CASSQQGNIQYF.

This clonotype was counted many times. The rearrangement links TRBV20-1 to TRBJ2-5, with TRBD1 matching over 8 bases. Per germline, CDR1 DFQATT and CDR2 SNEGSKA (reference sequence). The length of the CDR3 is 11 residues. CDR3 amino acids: CTGQGQETQYF. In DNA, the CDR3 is TGCACTGGACAGGGCCAAGAGACCCAGTACTTC.

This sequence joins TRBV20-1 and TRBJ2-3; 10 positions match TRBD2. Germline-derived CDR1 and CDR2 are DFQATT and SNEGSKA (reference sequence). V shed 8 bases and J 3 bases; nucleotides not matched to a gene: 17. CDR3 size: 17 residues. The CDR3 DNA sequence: TGCAGTACCTCGCCGATTGGAGCGGGGGGGCCGACAGATACGCAGTATTTT. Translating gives CSTSPIGAGGPTDTQYF.

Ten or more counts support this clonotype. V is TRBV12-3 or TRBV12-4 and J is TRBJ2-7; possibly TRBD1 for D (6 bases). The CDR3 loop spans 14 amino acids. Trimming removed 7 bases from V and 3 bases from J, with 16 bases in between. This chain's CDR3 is CASNLGQGFYEQYF. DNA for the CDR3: TGTGCCAGCAACCTCGGGCAGGGGTTCTACGAGCAGTACTTC.